The 18 T cell receptor beta chains presented below share a single source sample, sequenced in a study of human T cells and chemical hapten exposure. TCRdb passed the RACE reads through MiXCR, listing each CDR3 protein once. The table shows 300,000 to 450,000 distinct CDR3 sequences, with 4% to 6% occurring only once. The time point denotes: pre-sensitization, week 0. Treatment denoted: therapeutic diphenylcyclopropenone sensitization with weekly scalp DPC. The specimen comprised whole blood, sampled in connection with sensitization to the hapten diphenylcyclopropenone (DPC). The source is a woman aged 45-59 years with alopecia areata. Some clones in this sample may be carry-over from other donors' samples.

A few counts support this clonotype. V gene TRBV6-5 combines with J gene TRBJ1-2, with D perhaps TRBD1 (5 bases). Trimming shortened V by 5 bases and J by 4 bases, and 23 bases separated the two germline ends. The CDR3 runs 17 residues. The germline gives CDR1 MNHEY, CDR2 SVGAGI. CDR3 bases: TGTGCCAGCAGTCCACTGGGGACTGAGCCCAAGTCCTATGGCTACACCTTC. Amino acid sequence: CASSPLGTEPKSYGYTF.

This clonotype was picked up a small number of times. The rearrangement joins TRBV27 to TRBJ2-5, with 13 bases lining up with TRBD2. Per germline, CDR1 MNHEY and CDR2 SMNVEV (reference sequence). The V gene end was trimmed by 5 bases and the J gene end by 4 bases; junction bases not matched to a gene: 7. This CDR3 comprises 16 residues. The CDR3 loop is CASSIGLAGAGETQYF. CDR3 DNA sequence: TGTGCCAGCAGTATAGGACTAGCGGGGGCGGGAGAGACCCAGTACTTC.

This clonotype was seen repeatedly, ten times or more. The chain has TRBV12-3 or TRBV12-4 and TRBJ2-5; 9 bases are shared with TRBD1. The CDR3 has 13 residues. Unmatched junction bases numbered 6, after V lost 6 bases and J lost 7 bases. Here the CDR3 reads CASRPQGAGTQYF. The CDR3 DNA is TGTGCCAGCAGGCCACAGGGGGCAGGGACCCAGTACTTC.

The chain uses TRBV27 and TRBJ2-3; D might be TRBD1 (6 bases). The germline V gene has CDR1 MNHEY and CDR2 SMNVEV (reference sequence). CDR3 length: 13 amino acids. Trimming took 6 bases from V and 6 from J, leaving 13 bases between them. DNA for the CDR3: TGTGCCAGCAGCAGGATGGGGGCGGATACGCAGTATTTT. Its translation is CASSRMGADTQYF.

This clonotype was recorded a few times. The rearrangement links TRBV20-1 to TRBJ1-1; weak D call: TRBD1 (6 bases). The CDR3 sequence is 13 residues long. Germline V gene lookup returns CDR1 DFQATT and CDR2 SNEGSKA (reference sequence). V was shortened by 4 bases and J by 3 bases, with 12 bases between the two germline ends. The CDR3 nucleotides are TGCAGTGCTATAGGTGGGGGCTACACTGAAGCTTTCTTT. Protein sequence: CSAIGGGYTEAFF.

This clonotype was picked up many times. The chain joins TRBV12-3 or TRBV12-4 to TRBJ2-1; D is uncertain. V lost 3 bases to trimming and J lost 13 bases, with 10 bases between them. The CDR3 totals 11 residues. CDR3 amino acids: CASSFKLEQFF. CDR3 bases: TGTGCCAGCAGTTTTAAACTGGAACAGTTCTTC.

Ten or more counts support this clonotype. The chain joins TRBV5-4 to TRBJ2-2; TRBD1 aligns across 7 bases. Trimming removed 4 bases from V and 5 bases from J; junction bases left unmatched: 5. Looked up from germline, CDR1 is SGHNT and CDR2 is YYREEE (reference sequence). The CDR3 spans 14 residues. This CDR3 reads CASSQPTGTGELFF. The CDR3 DNA reads TGTGCCAGCAGCCAACCGACAGGGACCGGGGAGCTGTTTTTT.

This clonotype was observed many times. The genes are TRBV5-1 and TRBJ1-1, with no clear D. Germline CDR1 is SGHRS and CDR2 is YFSETQ. Trimming left V 0 bases short and J 1 base short, with 7 bases between. The CDR3 spans 14 residues. As DNA, the CDR3 is TGCGCCAGCAGCTTGGCGGCAGCGAACACTGAAGCTTTCTTT. It specifies CASSLAAANTEAFF.

This clonotype was counted a few times. V is TRBV7-6 and J is TRBJ1-5, with 7 nucleotides matching TRBD1. The junction had 3 bases not matched to a gene; V was cut back by 1 base and J by 6 bases. This CDR3 contains 14 residues. CDR1 SGHVS and CDR2 FNYEAQ come from the germline V gene. The CDR3 is CASSLGTGSQPQHF. The CDR3 DNA is TGTGCCAGCAGCTTAGGGACAGGAAGTCAGCCCCAGCATTTT.

This clonotype came up many times. DNA of the CDR3: TGTGCCAGCGCCCTTAGCGGGGCCGACACAGATACGCAGTATTTT. It is translated as CASALSGADTDTQYF. The chain uses TRBV7-2 and TRBJ2-3; 8 bases fit TRBD2. The trim removed 8 bases at V and 2 bases at J, leaving 9 bases unmatched. This CDR3 spans 15 amino acids. Germline V gives CDR1 SGHTA, CDR2 FQGNSA. Using reference TRBV7-2 and TRBJ2-3 for the parts outside the CDR3, the full variable domain is GAGVSQSPSNKVTEKGKDVELRCDPISGHTALYWYRQSLGQGLEFLIYFQGNSAPDKSGLPSDRFSAERTGGSVSTLTIQRTQQEDSAVYLCASALSGADTDTQYFGPGTRLTVL.

This clonotype was detected a few times. The gene calls are TRBV12-3 or TRBV12-4 and TRBJ2-3, with TRBD2 identical over 10 bases. This CDR3 spans 16 amino acids. J gave up 3 bases and V 3 bases, and 6 bases lay outside the gene matches. CDR3 DNA sequence: TGTGCCAGCAGTTTGGGTAGCGGGGGGTGGACAGATACGCAGTATTTT. This translates into CASSLGSGGWTDTQYF.

This clonotype was detected ten times or more. The chain links TRBV3-1 to TRBJ1-5, with a weak D call TRBD1 (5 bases). The germline gives CDR1 LGHDT, CDR2 YNNKEL (reference sequence). The CDR3 has 15 residues. The germline V and J ends were trimmed by 4 bases and 2 bases, with 12 bases remaining between them. In DNA, the CDR3 is TGTGCCAGCAGCCCCGACAGTTCTGGCAATCAGCCCCAGCATTTT. Translation: CASSPDSSGNQPQHF.

V and J are TRBV5-4 and TRBJ2-7; D is uncertain. Germline V gives CDR1 SGHNT, CDR2 YYREEE (reference sequence). V shed 1 base and J shed 3 bases, with 8 bases lying between them. This CDR3 contains 13 residues. CDR3 coding DNA: TGTGCCAGCAGCTTGATCAGCAACTACGAGCAGTACTTC. This encodes CASSLISNYEQYF.

This chain links TRBV10-3 with TRBJ1-2, with D tentatively TRBD1 (6 bases). Germline V gene sequence: CDR1 ENHRY, CDR2 SYGVKD. CDR3 size: 13 residues. The V and J ends lost 3 bases and 6 bases respectively, with 11 bases between them. The CDR3 loop is CAISDTGTNGYTF. CDR3 nucleotides: TGTGCCATCAGTGATACAGGGACTAATGGCTACACCTTC.

This clonotype was detected a few times. The chain has TRBV10-3 and TRBJ1-5; possibly TRBD1 for D (6 bases). In germline, CDR1 is ENHRY, CDR2 SYGVKD. This CDR3 spans 13 amino acids. V dropped 6 bases and J dropped 1 base, with 7 bases sitting between them. DNA for the CDR3: TGTGCCATCAGGGGACAAAGCAATCAGCCCCAGCATTTT. It is translated as CAIRGQSNQPQHF.

To note about this clonotype: At one of its ends the junction is not consistent with the germline gene, which may arise from a read error. The chain couples TRBV30 to TRBJ2-5, with 14 bases matching TRBD2. The CDR3 length is 14 residues. Germline V lookup: CDR1 GTSNPN, CDR2 SVGIG (reference sequence). The CDR3 sequence is CAWSGGLAGEAQYF. The DNA for the CDR3 is TGTGCCTGGAGTGGGGGACTAGCGGGAGAGGCCCAGTACTTC.

This clonotype was counted many times. V gene TRBV20-1 combines with J gene TRBJ2-3; 9 positions match TRBD2. Trimming cost V 5 bases and J 1 base; bases outside gene matches: 4. The CDR3 contains 14 residues. CDR1 DFQATT and CDR2 SNEGSKA come from the germline V gene (reference sequence). CDR3 residues: CSAPTSGGTDTQYF. The CDR3 DNA is TGCAGTGCTCCGACTAGCGGCGGCACAGATACGCAGTATTTT.

Many counts were recorded for this clonotype. This chain links TRBV7-2 with TRBJ1-1; D unresolved. Between the trimmed V and J ends, which lost 1 base and 1 base, there was a span of 10 bases. CDR3 length equals 15 residues. Germline CDR1 SGHTA, CDR2 FQGNSA. The CDR3 loop is CASSLVVPSNTEAFF. CDR3 in DNA: TGTGCCAGCAGCTTAGTGGTGCCTTCGAACACTGAAGCTTTCTTT.